A selection of T cell receptor beta chains follows, all from one sample in a study of shared clonotypes between healthy human individuals. Clones were read by immunoSEQ multiplex PCR, and TCRdb kept only the in-frame ones, dropping some. The table includes fewer than 400,000 clones, 74% detected once. The sequenced material came from memory CD4+ T cells sorted from blood. Receptor source: a man in his thirties or forties in good health. Both conserved end residues are part of each CDR3. The D gene is left open where the match is weak. A clone size is listed for some rows: how often the clone was seen (once, few, many), or a class if it is expanded.

TRBJ1-2 | . | TRBV19 | . | CATEGVYGYTF | TGTGCCACCGAAGGGGTTTATGGCTACACCTTC
TRBJ2-1 | TRBD2 | TRBV29-1 | . | CISHVGGSNEQFF | TGCATATCCCACGTAGGCGGGAGTAATGAGCAGTTCTTC
TRBJ2-2 | . | TRBV7-9 | few | CASSVDSDTGELFF | TGTGCCAGCAGCGTCGACTCTGACACCGGGGAGCTGTTTTTT
TRBJ1-6 | . | TRBV7-2 | . | CASSYTRGRALHF | TGTGCCAGCAGTTATACACGGGGCCGGGCCCTCCACTTT
TRBJ2-1 | TRBD1 | TRBV28 | . | CASSTGQGTYNEQFF | TGTGCCAGCAGCACGGGACAGGGAACCTACAATGAGCAGTTCTTC
TRBJ2-7 | TRBD1 | TRBV5-1 | . | CASSSGTGPYEQYF | TGCGCCAGCAGCTCCGGGACAGGGCCTTACGAGCAGTACTTC
TRBJ2-7 | TRBD1 | TRBV11-2 | few | CASSLVARTGGTYEQYF | TGTGCCAGCAGCTTAGTTGCCCGGACAGGGGGCACCTACGAGCAGTACTTC
TRBJ1-4 | . | TRBV4-1 | . | CASSLEAGATNEKLFF | TGCGCCAGCAGCCTCGAGGCCGGTGCAACTAATGAAAAACTGTTTTTT
TRBJ1-2 | . | TRBV28 | . | CASSTTRATYGYTF | TGTGCCAGCAGTACCACAAGGGCGACCTATGGCTACACCTTC
TRBJ2-1 | TRBD1 | TRBV5-5 | . | CASSSSGTGTNAQFF | TGTGCCAGCAGCTCATCCGGGACAGGGACCAATGCGCAGTTCTTC
TRBJ1-1 | . | TRBV5-1 | few | CASSLEAGRITEAFF | TGCGCCAGCAGCTTGGAGGCAGGGAGGATCACTGAAGCTTTCTTT
TRBJ2-7 | . | TRBV18 | . | CASSPRVSVSYEQYF | TGTGCCAGCTCACCACGGGTAAGCGTGTCCTACGAGCAGTACTTC
TRBJ2-3 | TRBD1 | TRBV9 | many | CASSVWGQGTDTQYF | TGTGCCAGCAGCGTATGGGGACAGGGAACAGATACGCAGTATTTT
TRBJ2-1 | . | TRBV14 | . | CASSQLLGVHEQFF | TGTGCCAGCAGCCAATTACTAGGGGTTCATGAGCAGTTCTTC
TRBJ2-2 | TRBD2 | TRBV29-1 | once | CSVRLAGAVTGELFF | TGCAGCGTCAGACTAGCGGGAGCGGTCACCGGGGAGCTGTTTTTT
TRBJ1-1 | . | TRBV7-8 | . | CATAALWENTEAFF | TGTGCCACTGCGGCGCTTTGGGAGAACACTGAAGCTTTCTTT
TRBJ2-1 | . | TRBV6-1 | . | CASSAPGQQFF | TGTGCCAGCAGTGCACCGGGACAGCAGTTCTTC
TRBJ2-7 | TRBD1 | TRBV5-4 | . | CASSLMGQGAYEQYF | TGTGCCAGCAGCTTGATGGGACAGGGGGCCTACGAGCAGTACTTC
TRBJ1-5 | TRBD1 | TRBV4-1 | . | CASSHGTANYQPQHF | TGCGCCAGCAGCCACGGGACAGCTAATTATCAGCCCCAGCATTTT
TRBJ2-2 | . | TRBV4-1 | . | CASSQGLDPTGELFF | TGCGCCAGCAGCCAAGGTCTAGATCCCACCGGGGAGCTGTTTTTT
TRBJ1-1 | . | TRBV2 | . | CASSEPAGTEAFF | TGTGCCAGCAGTGAACCAGCGGGTACTGAAGCTTTCTTT
TRBJ2-6 | . | TRBV2 | . | CASNLGVGANVLTF | TGTGCCAGCAACTTAGGGGTCGGGGCCAACGTCCTGACTTTC
TRBJ1-5 | TRBD1 | TRBV2 | . | CASSYDREDQPQHF | TGTGCCAGCAGTTATGACAGGGAGGATCAGCCCCAGCATTTT
TRBJ2-6 | . | TRBV2 | . | CASSVTGSGANVLTF | TGTGCCAGCAGTGTAACGGGGTCTGGGGCCAACGTCCTGACTTTC
TRBJ2-2 | TRBD2 | TRBV5-1 | . | CASSTASSGSGELFF | TGCGCCAGCAGCACCGCCTCTAGCGGGAGCGGGGAGCTGTTTTTT
TRBJ1-4 | . | TRBV30 | many | CAWREGGGNEKLFF | TGTGCCTGGAGAGAGGGGGGCGGAAATGAAAAACTGTTTTTT
TRBJ2-5 | . | TRBV7-9 | . | CASSFSSGAETQYF | TGTGCCAGCAGCTTCTCTTCAGGGGCGGAGACCCAGTACTTC
TRBJ2-1 | . | TRBV5-1 | few | CASSAIAADYNEQFF | TGCGCCAGCAGCGCGATAGCGGCAGACTACAATGAGCAGTTCTTC
TRBJ2-2 | . | TRBV7-9 | . | CASSVQGFTGELFF | TGTGCCAGCAGCGTACAGGGTTTCACCGGGGAGCTGTTTTTT
TRBJ2-3 | . | TRBV7-9 | . | CASSTVSPGTDTQYF | TGTGCCAGCAGCACAGTATCTCCGGGCACAGATACGCAGTATTTT
TRBJ2-1 | . | TRBV4-3 | . | CASSQDSGANEQFF | TGCGCCAGCAGCCAAGATTCTGGGGCGAATGAGCAGTTCTTC
TRBJ2-3 | TRBD2 | TRBV9 | . | CASSVGTSGSVDTQYF | TGTGCCAGCAGCGTAGGGACTAGCGGGAGTGTAGATACGCAGTATTTT
TRBJ1-2 | TRBD1 | TRBV10-3 | . | CAISESPGQATNYGYTF | TGTGCCATCAGTGAGTCGCCGGGACAGGCGACTAACTATGGCTACACCTTC
TRBJ1-2 | . | TRBV10-3 | . | CAISELAGYTF | TGTGCCATCAGTGAGCTGGCTGGCTACACCTTC
TRBJ1-1 | . | TRBV6-1 | . | CASSVQQGNTEAFF | TGTGCCAGCAGTGTGCAACAGGGGAACACTGAAGCTTTCTTT
TRBJ2-7 | . | TRBV6-6 | . | CASSYSDSSGHYEQYF | TGTGCCAGCAGTTACTCGGACAGTTCGGGTCATTACGAGCAGTACTTC